Below, 11 T cell receptor beta chains from the same sample are listed, as sequenced in a study of T cells in localized non-small cell lung cancer. Sequencing used immunoSEQ multiplex PCR; TCRdb keeps in-frame clones, though not all of them. The sample consists of 60,000 to 65,000 clones, 90% of them appearing once. The sequencing used peripheral blood, collected before any cancer treatment. The receptors derive from a woman aged 40-75 years with stage I lung adenocarcinoma.

J is TRBJ1-2 and V is TRBV19; D not resolved. This CDR3 is 15 amino acids long. Germline V CDR1 and CDR2: LNHDA, SQIVND (reference sequence). The V end lost 3 bases, the J end lost 8 bases, and 19 bases lay between the germline ends. DNA for the CDR3: TGTGCCAGTAGTATCATGGGGATTAAACCGGGAGGCTACACCTTC. The encoded protein is CASSIMGIKPGGYTF.

The chain recombines TRBV7-2 with TRBJ1-2; possibly TRBD1 for D (6 bases). The CDR3 is 16 amino acids. The V gene lost 2 bases and the J gene lost 8 bases, with 21 bases spanning the gap. Germline V gives CDR1 SGHTA, CDR2 FQGNSA. This chain's CDR3 is CASSLHSGGGDWGYTF. The CDR3 bases are TGTGCCAGCAGCTTACATTCAGGAGGGGGTGACTGGGGCTACACCTTC.

The rearrangement links TRBV19 to TRBJ1-1; TRBD1 matches at 10 bases. The CDR3 is 14 residues long. V was clipped by 7 bases and J by 5 bases; unmatched bases: 7. Germline-derived CDR1 and CDR2 are LNHDA and SQIVND (reference sequence). The CDR3 region is CASTIGTGVTEAFF. For the CDR3, the DNA is TGTGCCAGTACTATTGGGACAGGGGTTACTGAAGCTTTCTTT.

The chain carries TRBV7-2 and TRBJ2-7; D is unclear. CDR1 and CDR2 from the germline V gene are SGHTA and FQGNSA. V was clipped by 9 bases and J by 4 bases, with 16 bases between them. This CDR3 contains 13 residues. CDR3 sequence: CASLSVAPYEQYF. In nucleotides, the CDR3 is TGTGCCAGTTTAAGCGTCGCGCCTTACGAGCAGTACTTC.

V is TRBV18 and J is TRBJ2-7, with D hard to call. The CDR3 runs 13 residues. V was clipped by 5 bases and J by 4 bases, with 12 bases between them. Per germline, CDR1 KGHSH and CDR2 LQKENI. The CDR3 region is CASSESQVYEQYF. The CDR3 DNA is TGTGCCAGCTCAGAATCTCAGGTGTACGAGCAGTACTTC.

The CDR3 DNA follows: TGTGCCACCAGCGTTTGGACAGGGGATGTTGTCGACCCATCTTATGGCTACACCTTC. Encoded protein: CATSVWTGDVVDPSYGYTF. This chain links TRBV15 with TRBJ1-2; TRBD1 agrees at 9 bases. V lost 5 bases and J lost 5; bases outside the gene matches: 21. Germline V gene lookup returns CDR1 LNHNV and CDR2 YYDKDF (reference sequence). This CDR3 comprises 19 residues.

V and J are TRBV19 and TRBJ2-1; possibly TRBD2 for D (5 bases). V was shortened by 8 bases and J by 3 bases, with 11 bases between the two germline ends. The CDR3 extends over 13 amino acids. Germline CDR1 is LNHDA and CDR2 is SQIVND (reference sequence). As DNA, the CDR3 is TGTGCCAGTGACCCCGGGATCTACAATGAGCAGTTCTTC. Encoded protein: CASDPGIYNEQFF.

The V gene is TRBV18, the J gene TRBJ2-3; 8 nucleotides agree with TRBD2. The V gene's germline CDR1 is KGHSH and CDR2 LQKENI. Trimming removed 3 bases from V and 0 bases from J; junction bases left unmatched: 2. The CDR3 has 15 amino acids. The CDR3 is CASSPTGGSTDTQYF. Written as DNA, the CDR3 is TGTGCCAGCTCACCGACGGGGGGGAGCACAGATACGCAGTATTTT. The variable domain in full, completed from reference TRBV18 and TRBJ2-3, reads NAGVMQNPRHLVRRRGQEARLRCSPMKGHSHVYWYRQLPEEGLKFMVYLQKENIIDESGMPKERFSAEFPKEGPSILRIQQVVRGDSAAYFCASSPTGGSTDTQYFGPGTRLTVL.

J is TRBJ2-5 and V is TRBV7-3; tentatively, D is TRBD2 (5 bases). Trimming removed 5 bases from V and 5 bases from J, with 12 bases in between. The V gene's germline CDR1 is SGHTA and CDR2 FQGTGA. The CDR3 has 13 amino acids. In DNA, the CDR3 is TGTGCCAGCAGCCAAAGAGGGCAGGAGACCCAGTACTTC. The encoded protein is CASSQRGQETQYF.

The CDR3 reads CASSPSGGLAFF. CDR3 DNA: TGTGCCAGCAGCCCCTCAGGTGGTTTAGCTTTCTTT. This chain links TRBV7-9 with TRBJ1-1; D is ambiguous. With 5 bases removed from V and 10 bases from J, the gap between germline ends came to 14 bases. Germline CDR1 SEHNR, CDR2 FQNEAQ (reference sequence). The CDR3 is 12 residues long.

This chain links TRBV4-2 with TRBJ2-2, with 8 bases identical to TRBD2. Germline CDR1 reads LGHNA; CDR2 reads YNFKEQ. V was clipped by 0 bases and J by 1 base; unmatched bases: 4. The CDR3 runs 17 residues. The CDR3 region is CASSQEGLAGNTGELFF. CDR3 DNA: TGTGCCAGCAGCCAAGAGGGTCTAGCGGGGAACACCGGGGAGCTGTTTTTT.